This TCR beta chain was recovered during a study of cytomegalovirus exposure and HLA in healthy donors. Study-wide context: There were nearly 120 million unique TCR beta sequences, drawn from 150 million to 200 million T cells, in an earlier analysis. HLA-typed donors were the source of about 85 million unique TCRs held in an early data release. Study-wide points: In a later analysis, DRB1 alleles had the most associated TCRs; HLA-C alleles the fewest. Association with HLA alleles at 0.05 false discovery rate was found for 15,000 or so TCR beta sequences in a later analysis.

CDR3 size: 16 residues. With 0 bases clipped from V and 9 bases from J, the junction kept 9 bases outside the gene matches. Germline V gives CDR1 SGDLS, CDR2 YYNGEE. Primers: 60 Vbeta forward and 13 Jbeta reverse. Here immunoSEQ multiplex PCR was the method, and the copy in TCRdb shows in-frame clones only, minus some. The sample lists 170,000 or so clones, about three quarters seen once, with roughly 3.7% in the top ten. In its sample, this clone was seen a few times. What it recognizes is unknown. Source material: PBMCs. This chain joins TRBV9 and TRBJ2-1; 10 bases are a match to TRBD2. The source is an older woman in good health and CMV-seropositive. The CDR3 sequence: CASSVDLLAGAAEQFF. The CDR3, as DNA: TGTGCCAGCAGCGTAGATCTCCTAGCGGGAGCGGCTGAGCAGTTCTTC.